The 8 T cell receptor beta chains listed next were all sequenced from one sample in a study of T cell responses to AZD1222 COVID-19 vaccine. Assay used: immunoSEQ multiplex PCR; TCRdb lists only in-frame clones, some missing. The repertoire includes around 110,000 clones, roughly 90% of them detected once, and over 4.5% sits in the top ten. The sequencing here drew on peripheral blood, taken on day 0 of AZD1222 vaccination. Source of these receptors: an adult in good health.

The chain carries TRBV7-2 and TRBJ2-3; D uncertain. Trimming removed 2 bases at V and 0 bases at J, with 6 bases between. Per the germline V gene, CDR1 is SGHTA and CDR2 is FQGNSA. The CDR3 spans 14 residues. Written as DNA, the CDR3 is TGTGCCAGCAGCTTAATACACAGCACAGATACGCAGTATTTT. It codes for CASSLIHSTDTQYF.

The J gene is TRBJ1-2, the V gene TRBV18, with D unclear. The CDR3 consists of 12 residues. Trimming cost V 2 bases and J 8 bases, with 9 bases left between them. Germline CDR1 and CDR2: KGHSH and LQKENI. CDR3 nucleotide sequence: TGTGCCAGCTCACCAGGGCAGTACGGCTACACCTTC. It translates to CASSPGQYGYTF. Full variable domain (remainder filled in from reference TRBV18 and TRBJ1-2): NAGVMQNPRHLVRRRGQEARLRCSPMKGHSHVYWYRQLPEEGLKFMVYLQKENIIDESGMPKERFSAEFPKEGPSILRIQQVVRGDSAAYFCASSPGQYGYTFGSGTRLTVV.

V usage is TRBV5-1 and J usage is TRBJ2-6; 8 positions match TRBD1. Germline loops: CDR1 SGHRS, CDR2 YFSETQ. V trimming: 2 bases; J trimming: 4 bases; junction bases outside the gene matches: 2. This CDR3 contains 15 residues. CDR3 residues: CASSFTGGGANVLTF. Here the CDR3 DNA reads TGCGCCAGCAGCTTTACAGGGGGAGGGGCCAACGTCCTGACTTTC. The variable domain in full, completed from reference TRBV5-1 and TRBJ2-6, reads KAGVTQTPRYLIKTRGQQVTLSCSPISGHRSVSWYQQTPGQGLQFLFEYFSETQRNKGNFPGRFSGRQFSNSRSEMNVSTLELGDSALYLCASSFTGGGANVLTFGAGSRLTVL.

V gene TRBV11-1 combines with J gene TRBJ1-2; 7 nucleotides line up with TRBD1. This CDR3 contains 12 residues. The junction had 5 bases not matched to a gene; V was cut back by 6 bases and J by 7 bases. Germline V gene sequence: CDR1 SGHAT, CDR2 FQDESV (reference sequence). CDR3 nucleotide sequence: TGTGCCAGCAGATCTACAGGGGTTGGCTACACCTTC. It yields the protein CASRSTGVGYTF.

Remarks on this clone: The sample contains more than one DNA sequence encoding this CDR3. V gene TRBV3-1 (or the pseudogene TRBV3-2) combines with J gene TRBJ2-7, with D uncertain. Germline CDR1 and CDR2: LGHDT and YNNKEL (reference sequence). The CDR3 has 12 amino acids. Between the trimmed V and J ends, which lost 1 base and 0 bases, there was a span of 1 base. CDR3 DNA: TGTGCCAGCAGCCAAGTCTCCTACGAGCAGTACTTC. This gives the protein CASSQVSYEQYF.

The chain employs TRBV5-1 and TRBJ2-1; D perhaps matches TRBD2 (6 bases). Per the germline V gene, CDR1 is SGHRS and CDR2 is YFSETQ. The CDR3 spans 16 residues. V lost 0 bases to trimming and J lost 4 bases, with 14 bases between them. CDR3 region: CASSLVGGPPYNEQFF. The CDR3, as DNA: TGCGCCAGCAGCTTGGTGGGGGGACCGCCTTACAATGAGCAGTTCTTC.

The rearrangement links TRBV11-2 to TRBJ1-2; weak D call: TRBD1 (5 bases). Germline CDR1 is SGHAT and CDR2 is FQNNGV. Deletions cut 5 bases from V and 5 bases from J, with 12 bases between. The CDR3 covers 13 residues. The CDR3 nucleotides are TGTGCCAGCAGCAATACAGGCCGGTATGGCTACACCTTC. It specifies CASSNTGRYGYTF. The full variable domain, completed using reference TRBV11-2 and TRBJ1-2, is EAGVAQSPRYKIIEKRQSVAFWCNPISGHATLYWYQQILGQGPKLLIQFQNNGVVDDSQLPKDRFSAERLKGVDSTLKIQPAKLEDSAVYLCASSNTGRYGYTFGSGTRLTVV.

The CDR3 sequence: CASRANTEAFF. The CDR3 DNA follows: TGTGCCAGCAGAGCAAACACTGAAGCTTTCTTT. The chain combines TRBV6-5 with TRBJ1-1; no definite D call. The CDR3 runs to 11 residues. In germline, CDR1 is MNHEY, CDR2 SVGAGI. With 6 bases removed from V and 2 bases from J, the gap between germline ends came to 4 bases.